These 20 T cell receptor beta chains originate from one sample sequenced in a study of cytotoxic CD8 clonotypes in ibrutinib-treated CLL. The method was immunoSEQ multiplex PCR; TCRdb's version includes in-frame clones alone and lacks a portion of them. This sample has nearly 85,000 clones, with 70% to 80% found just once. The sequenced sample was PBMCs, obtained after 12 months of ibrutinib treatment. The receptors stem from a human donor with chronic lymphocytic leukemia.

In this sample, this clone is medium-sized. This rearrangement joins TRBV7-2 to TRBJ2-3; 12 bases are shared with TRBD2. This CDR3 region has 16 residues. With 6 bases clipped from V and 4 bases from J, the junction kept 8 bases outside the gene matches. Germline CDR1 and CDR2: SGHTA and FQGNSA. CDR3 nucleotides: TGTGCCAGCAGGCAAGGACTAGCGGGACGGGCAGATACGCAGTATTTT. It specifies CASRQGLAGRADTQYF.

This chain joins TRBV2 and TRBJ1-5, with D possibly TRBD1 on 6 matching bases. The CDR3 runs to 12 residues. With 6 bases removed from V and 9 bases from J, the gap between germline ends came to 12 bases. CDR1 and CDR2 (germline): SNHLY, FYNNEI. CDR3 sequence: CASSQGGRPQHF. The DNA for the CDR3 is TGTGCCAGCAGCCAAGGGGGTCGGCCCCAGCATTTT.

The chain links TRBV28 to TRBJ1-1; D ambiguous. Germline CDR1 and CDR2: MDHEN and SYDVKM. V lost 7 bases and J lost 10, with 22 bases in between. This CDR3 contains 14 residues. The CDR3 loop reads CASIDPRQRPGAFF. CDR3 DNA: TGTGCCAGCATCGACCCTCGACAAAGGCCTGGAGCTTTCTTT.

This chain links TRBV7-2 with TRBJ2-7, with 11 bases that match TRBD1. This CDR3 is 14 amino acids long. The V gene's germline CDR1 is SGHTA and CDR2 FQGNSA. V was pared by 4 bases and J by 3 bases, with 2 bases of the junction left unmatched. Written as DNA, the CDR3 is TGTGCCAGCAGCTCGGACAGGGGGCTCTACGAGCAGTACTTC. This sequence encodes CASSSDRGLYEQYF.

The CDR3, as DNA: TGTGCCATCAGTGTCGATGTGGGGGGCTACAATGAGCAGTTCTTC. Residues: CAISVDVGGYNEQFF. The chain is built from TRBV10-3 and TRBJ2-1, with D possibly matching TRBD2 (6 bases). Looked up from germline, CDR1 is ENHRY and CDR2 is SYGVKD. V lost 4 bases and J lost 3, with 13 bases in between. The CDR3 is made up of 15 amino acids.

This clone was counted between two and nine times. In nucleotides, the CDR3 is TGTGCCAGTACCCCCCGACTAGCGGGAGGTGATGAGCAGTTCTTC. Translation: CASTPRLAGGDEQFF. The V and J genes are TRBV19 and TRBJ2-1, with 13 positions matching TRBD2. The CDR3 has 15 residues. Trimming at V came to 7 bases and at J to 8 bases, leaving 8 bases not matched to a gene. Germline values: CDR1 LNHDA, CDR2 SQIVND (reference sequence).

V is TRBV7-2 and J is TRBJ2-2; D may be TRBD1 (5 bases). Germline lookup yields CDR1 SGHTA and CDR2 FQGNSA. V was clipped by 10 bases and J by 7 bases, with 22 bases between them. CDR3 length: 15 amino acids. The CDR3, as DNA: TGTGCCACCGCAACAGGTAGCCGCGCCCGCGGGGAGCTGTTTTTT. Amino acids: CATATGSRARGELFF. Full variable domain (remainder filled in from reference TRBV7-2 and TRBJ2-2): GAGVSQSPSNKVTEKGKDVELRCDPISGHTALYWYRQSLGQGLEFLIYFQGNSAPDKSGLPSDRFSAERTGGSVSTLTIQRTQQEDSAVYLCATATGSRARGELFFGEGSRLTVL.

V is TRBV6-5 and J is TRBJ1-2; 8 bases are shared with TRBD1. Germline CDR1 reads MNHEY; CDR2 reads SVGAGI. Unmatched junction bases numbered 2, after V lost 6 bases and J lost 5 bases. The CDR3 runs to 12 residues. CDR3 sequence (DNA): TGTGCCAGCAGCCGACAGGGGTATGGCTACACCTTC. Amino acid sequence: CASSRQGYGYTF.

V gene TRBV28 combines with J gene TRBJ2-4, with D possibly being TRBD2 (5 bases). V lost 5 bases and J lost 3, with 11 bases in between. The CDR3 is 14 amino acids. Germline CDR1 and CDR2: MDHEN and SYDVKM. The CDR3 DNA follows: TGTGCCAGCAGTCGCAGCGGTCACAAAAACATTCAGTACTTC. Protein: CASSRSGHKNIQYF.

The chain couples TRBV7-3 to TRBJ2-2, with 7 bases lining up with TRBD1. This CDR3 is 16 amino acids long. Germline V gives CDR1 SGHTA, CDR2 FQGTGA. Germline trimming cut 2 bases from V and 2 bases from J; bases unmatched to any gene: 5. CDR3 residues: CASSLWGTANTGELFF. The CDR3 DNA reads TGTGCCAGCAGCTTATGGGGGACAGCCAACACCGGGGAGCTGTTTTTT.

This clone was observed once. CDR3: CASSLTGVRTGELFF. The CDR3 nucleotides read TGTGCCAGCTCCCTCACAGGGGTTCGCACCGGGGAGCTGTTTTTT. The rearrangement joins TRBV18 to TRBJ2-2; 7 bases are a match to TRBD1. V was pared by 6 bases and J by 4 bases, with 8 bases of the junction left unmatched. The germline gives CDR1 KGHSH, CDR2 LQKENI. This CDR3 spans 15 amino acids.

The J gene is TRBJ2-3, the V gene TRBV6-4, with 12 nucleotides matching TRBD1. V gave up 6 bases and J gave up 4 bases; unmatched junction bases: 8. Germline CDR1 is MRHNA and CDR2 is SNTAGT. The CDR3 length is 16 residues. The CDR3 DNA reads as TGTGCCAGCAGACCCGGGACAGGGGGCAGTTCAGATACGCAGTATTTT. Amino acid sequence: CASRPGTGGSSDTQYF.

This clone was picked up one time. The genes are TRBV28 and TRBJ1-3; D uncertain. V was shortened by 5 bases and J by 4 bases, with 15 bases between the two germline ends. The germline CDR1 and CDR2 sequences are MDHEN and SYDVKM. The CDR3 has 15 amino acids. The CDR3 spells CASSPGWLGGNTIYF. Written as DNA, the CDR3 is TGTGCCAGCAGTCCGGGGTGGCTGGGAGGAAACACCATATATTTT.

The sample holds a few counts of this clone. The genes are TRBV5-1 and TRBJ2-7; D may correspond to TRBD1 or TRBD2 (5 bases each). The CDR3 runs 15 residues. Per the germline V gene, CDR1 is SGHRS and CDR2 is YFSETQ. Trimming stripped 4 bases from V and 5 bases from J, with 19 bases between. The CDR3 here is CASSPRDGRLHEQYF. The CDR3 nucleotides read TGCGCCAGCAGCCCCCGGGACGGACGGCTCCACGAGCAGTACTTC.

The chain recombines TRBV11-3 with TRBJ2-1; the D gene is possibly TRBD1 (6 bases). Trimming removed 5 bases at V and 0 bases at J, with 11 bases between. This CDR3 comprises 15 residues. Looked up from germline, CDR1 is SGHNT and CDR2 is YENEEA. The CDR3 loop reads CASSPGASSYNEQFF. The CDR3 nucleotides read TGTGCCAGCAGCCCAGGGGCGAGCTCCTACAATGAGCAGTTCTTC.

The CDR3 DNA follows: TGCGCCAGCAGCCCGTTACCCGGGGGGGGCTACGAGCAGTACTTC. Translating it yields CASSPLPGGGYEQYF. V is TRBV5-1 and J is TRBJ2-7; 8 positions agree with TRBD2. J lost 3 bases, V lost 4 bases, and 9 bases had no gene match. The CDR3 runs 15 residues. The germline gives CDR1 SGHRS, CDR2 YFSETQ.

The chain uses TRBV9 and TRBJ2-7; TRBD1 or TRBD2 may be the D gene (5 bases each). CDR1 is SGDLS, CDR2 YYNGEE, per germline. Between the trimmed V and J ends, which lost 4 bases and 5 bases, there was a span of 13 bases. CDR3 length equals 13 residues. CDR3 loop: CASSLGVRDEQYF. In DNA form, the CDR3 reads TGTGCCAGCAGCCTGGGGGTTCGGGACGAGCAGTACTTC.

V and J are TRBV6-5 and TRBJ2-1; 8 nucleotides line up with TRBD2. J gave up 9 bases and V 7 bases, and 8 bases lay outside the gene matches. This CDR3 has 13 residues. Germline V gene sequence: CDR1 MNHEY, CDR2 SVGAGI. The CDR3, as DNA: TGTGCCAGCACCCGGGAGGGGGTGGGTGAGCAGTTCTTC. It is translated as CASTREGVGEQFF.

The chain uses TRBV7-6 and TRBJ2-1, with D perhaps TRBD1 or TRBD2 (5 bases each). Trimming took 0 bases from V and 4 from J, leaving 10 bases between them. The CDR3 contains 15 residues. Germline loops: CDR1 SGHVS, CDR2 FNYEAQ. The CDR3 sequence: CASSLAFGGYNEQFF. The CDR3 nucleotides read TGTGCCAGCAGCTTAGCTTTTGGGGGTTACAATGAGCAGTTCTTC.

The chain carries TRBV19 and TRBJ2-1, with unresolved D. Germline V CDR1 and CDR2: LNHDA, SQIVND (reference sequence). Deletions cut 3 bases from V and 0 bases from J, with 12 bases between. The CDR3 spans 16 residues. The CDR3 sequence is CASSIESASSYNEQFF. CDR3 coding DNA: TGTGCCAGTAGTATTGAGTCTGCCAGCTCCTACAATGAGCAGTTCTTC.